This TCR beta chain was found in a study of blood T cells in healthy people across ages. Study-level points and caveats: Any changes in expanded clonotypes were possibly confounded, as donor CMV status remained unknown.

This clonotype has just one count. As yet, its antigen is unknown. A second PCR, run for about 7 to 12 cycles, used a sample-barcoded 5' primer plus a J-beta primer mix. In TCRdb, the 5' RACE reads were re-called with MiXCR into one record per CDR3 protein. The sample contains about 1.6 million distinct CDR3 sequences, roughly 30% of which appear only once. Sequenced input: blood. The receptor was derived from a woman under 40 in good health.

The CDR3 here is CASSVEAGGTGELFF. CDR3 nucleotides: TGTGCCAGCAGTGTCGAAGCGGGGGGAACCGGGGAGCTGTTTTTT. This rearrangement joins TRBV2 to TRBJ2-2, with 9 positions matching TRBD2. Germline V gene sequence: CDR1 SNHLY, CDR2 FYNNEI. The CDR3 runs to 15 residues. V lost 4 bases and J lost 5; bases outside the gene matches: 5.